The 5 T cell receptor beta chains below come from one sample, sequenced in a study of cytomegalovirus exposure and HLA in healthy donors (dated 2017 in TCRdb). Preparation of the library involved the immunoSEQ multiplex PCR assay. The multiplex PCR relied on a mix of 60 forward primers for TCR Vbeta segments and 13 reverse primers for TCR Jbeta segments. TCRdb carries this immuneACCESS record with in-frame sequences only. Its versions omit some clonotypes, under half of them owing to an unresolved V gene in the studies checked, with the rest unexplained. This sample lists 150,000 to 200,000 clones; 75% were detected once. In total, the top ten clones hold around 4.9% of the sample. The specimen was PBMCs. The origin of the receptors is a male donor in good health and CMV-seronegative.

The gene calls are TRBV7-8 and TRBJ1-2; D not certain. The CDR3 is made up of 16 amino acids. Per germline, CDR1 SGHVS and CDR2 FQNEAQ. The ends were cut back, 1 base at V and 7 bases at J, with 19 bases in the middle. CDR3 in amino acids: CASSLDLFMGRFGYTF. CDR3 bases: TGTGCCAGCAGCTTAGATCTATTCATGGGGAGGTTTGGCTACACCTTC.

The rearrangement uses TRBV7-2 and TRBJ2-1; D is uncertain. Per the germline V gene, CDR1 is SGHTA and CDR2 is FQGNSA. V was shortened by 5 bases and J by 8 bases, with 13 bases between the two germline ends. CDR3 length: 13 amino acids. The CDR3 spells CASSRSGLDEQFF. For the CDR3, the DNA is TGTGCCAGCAGCCGGTCAGGATTGGATGAGCAGTTCTTC.

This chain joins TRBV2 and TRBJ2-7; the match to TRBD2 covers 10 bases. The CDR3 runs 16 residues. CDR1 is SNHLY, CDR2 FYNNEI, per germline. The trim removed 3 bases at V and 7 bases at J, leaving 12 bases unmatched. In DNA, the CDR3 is TGTGCCAGCAGTGAGGCGGGGGCTAGCGGGAGAGTAGAGCAGTACTTC. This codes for CASSEAGASGRVEQYF.

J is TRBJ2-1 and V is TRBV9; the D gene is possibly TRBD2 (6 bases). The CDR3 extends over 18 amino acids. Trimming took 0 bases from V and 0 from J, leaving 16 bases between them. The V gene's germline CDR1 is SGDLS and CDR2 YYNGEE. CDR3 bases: TGTGCCAGCAGCGTAGGACGGCGGAGGGAAAGCTCCTACAATGAGCAGTTCTTC. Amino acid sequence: CASSVGRRRESSYNEQFF.

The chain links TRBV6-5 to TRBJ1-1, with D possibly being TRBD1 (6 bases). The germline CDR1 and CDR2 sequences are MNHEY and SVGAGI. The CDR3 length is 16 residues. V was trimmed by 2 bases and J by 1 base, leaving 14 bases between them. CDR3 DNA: TGTGCCAGCAGTTACAAGTTCCCGACAGGGAACACTGAAGCTTTCTTT. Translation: CASSYKFPTGNTEAFF.